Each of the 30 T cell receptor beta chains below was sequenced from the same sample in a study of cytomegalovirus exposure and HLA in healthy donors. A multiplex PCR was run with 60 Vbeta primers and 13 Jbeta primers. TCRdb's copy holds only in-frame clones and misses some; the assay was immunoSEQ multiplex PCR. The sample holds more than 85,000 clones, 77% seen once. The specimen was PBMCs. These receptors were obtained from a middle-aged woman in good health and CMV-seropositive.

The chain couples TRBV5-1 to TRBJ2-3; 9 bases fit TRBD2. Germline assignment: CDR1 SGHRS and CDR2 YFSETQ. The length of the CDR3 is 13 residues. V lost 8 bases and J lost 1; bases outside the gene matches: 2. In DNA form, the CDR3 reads TGCGCCAGTAGGACTAGCGGCACAGATACGCAGTATTTT. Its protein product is CASRTSGTDTQYF.

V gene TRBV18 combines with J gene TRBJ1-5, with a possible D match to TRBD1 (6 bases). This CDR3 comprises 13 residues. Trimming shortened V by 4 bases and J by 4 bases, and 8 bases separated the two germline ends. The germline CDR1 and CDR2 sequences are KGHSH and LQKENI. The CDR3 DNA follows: TGTGCCAGCTCACAGGACAGAAATCAGCCCCAGCATTTT. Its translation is CASSQDRNQPQHF.

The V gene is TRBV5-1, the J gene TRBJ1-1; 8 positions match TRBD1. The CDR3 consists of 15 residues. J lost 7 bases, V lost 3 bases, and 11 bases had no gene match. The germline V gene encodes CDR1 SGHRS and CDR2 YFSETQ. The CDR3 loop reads CASSSLDREYNEAFF. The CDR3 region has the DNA TGCGCCAGCAGCTCCCTGGACAGGGAGTACAATGAAGCTTTCTTT.

The CDR3 coding sequence is TGTGCCAGCAGCGTCCCGTCGGGGGGGGCGCCAGATACGCAGTATTTT. It specifies CASSVPSGGAPDTQYF. The genes are TRBV5-4 and TRBJ2-3; the match to TRBD2 covers 8 bases. Germline assignment: CDR1 SGHNT and CDR2 YYREEE (reference sequence). The CDR3 extends over 16 amino acids. V dropped 4 bases and J dropped 4; count of bases not matched to a gene: 11.

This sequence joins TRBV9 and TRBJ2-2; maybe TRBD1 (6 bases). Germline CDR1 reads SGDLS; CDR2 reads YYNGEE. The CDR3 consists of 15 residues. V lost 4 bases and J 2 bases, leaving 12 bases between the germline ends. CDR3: CASSLEGDNTGELFF. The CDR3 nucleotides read TGTGCCAGCAGCTTAGAGGGGGACAACACCGGGGAGCTGTTTTTT.

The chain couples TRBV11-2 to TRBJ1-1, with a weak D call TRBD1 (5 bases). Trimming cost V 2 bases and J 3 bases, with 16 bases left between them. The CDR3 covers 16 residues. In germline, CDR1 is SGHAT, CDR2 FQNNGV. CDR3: CASSLSLRGRDTEAFF. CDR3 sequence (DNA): TGTGCCAGCAGCTTAAGCTTACGGGGGAGAGACACTGAAGCTTTCTTT.

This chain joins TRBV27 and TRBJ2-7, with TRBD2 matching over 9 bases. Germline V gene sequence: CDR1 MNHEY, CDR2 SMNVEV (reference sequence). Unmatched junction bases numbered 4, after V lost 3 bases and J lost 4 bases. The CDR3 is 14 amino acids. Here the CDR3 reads CASSFLAGPYEQYF. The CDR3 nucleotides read TGTGCCAGCAGTTTTCTAGCGGGACCTTACGAGCAGTACTTC.

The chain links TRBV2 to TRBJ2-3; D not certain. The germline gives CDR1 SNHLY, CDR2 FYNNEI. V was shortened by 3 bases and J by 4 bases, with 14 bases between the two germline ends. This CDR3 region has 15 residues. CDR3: CASSERRRSSDTQYF. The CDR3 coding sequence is TGTGCCAGCAGTGAGCGTCGTAGGAGCTCAGATACGCAGTATTTT.

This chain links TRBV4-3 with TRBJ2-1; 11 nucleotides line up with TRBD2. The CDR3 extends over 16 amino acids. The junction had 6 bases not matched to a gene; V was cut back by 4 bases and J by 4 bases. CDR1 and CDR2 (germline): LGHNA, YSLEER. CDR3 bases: TGCGCCAGCAGCCCGTTAGCGGGGGGGTTTTACAATGAGCAGTTCTTC. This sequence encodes CASSPLAGGFYNEQFF.

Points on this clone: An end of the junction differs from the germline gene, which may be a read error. The CDR3 sequence is CASSLRLAGDTQYF. CDR3 sequence (DNA): TGTGCTAGCAGTTTACGACTAGCGGGAGATACGCAGTATTTT. The rearrangement joins TRBV28 to TRBJ2-3, with TRBD2 matching 10 bases. Germline assignment: CDR1 MDHEN and CDR2 SYDVKM. The CDR3 runs 14 residues.

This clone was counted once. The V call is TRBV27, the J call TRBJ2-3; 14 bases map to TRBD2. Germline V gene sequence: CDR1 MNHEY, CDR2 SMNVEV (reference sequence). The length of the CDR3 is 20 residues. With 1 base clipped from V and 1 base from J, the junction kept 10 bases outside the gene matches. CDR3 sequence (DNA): TGTGCCAGCAGTTTATTTGGACTAGCGGGAGGTTTCTCCGGCACAGATACGCAGTATTTT. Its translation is CASSLFGLAGGFSGTDTQYF.

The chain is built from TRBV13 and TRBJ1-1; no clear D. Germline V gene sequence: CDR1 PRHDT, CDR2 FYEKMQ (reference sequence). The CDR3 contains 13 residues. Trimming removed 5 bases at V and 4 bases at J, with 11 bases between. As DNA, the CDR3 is TGTGCCAGCAGCAACCCTCGGGGCACTGAAGCTTTCTTT. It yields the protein CASSNPRGTEAFF.

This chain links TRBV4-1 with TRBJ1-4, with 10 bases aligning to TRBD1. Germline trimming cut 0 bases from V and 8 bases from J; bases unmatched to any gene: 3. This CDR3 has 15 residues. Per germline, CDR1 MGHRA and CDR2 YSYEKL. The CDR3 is CASSQEGQGNEKLFF. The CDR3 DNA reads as TGCGCCAGCAGCCAAGAGGGACAGGGGAACGAAAAACTGTTTTTT.

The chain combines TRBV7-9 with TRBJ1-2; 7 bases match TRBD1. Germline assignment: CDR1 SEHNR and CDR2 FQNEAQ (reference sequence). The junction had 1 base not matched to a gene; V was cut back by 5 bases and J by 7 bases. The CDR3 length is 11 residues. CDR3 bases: TGTGCCAGCAGCGACAGGGTTGGCTACACCTTC. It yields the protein CASSDRVGYTF.

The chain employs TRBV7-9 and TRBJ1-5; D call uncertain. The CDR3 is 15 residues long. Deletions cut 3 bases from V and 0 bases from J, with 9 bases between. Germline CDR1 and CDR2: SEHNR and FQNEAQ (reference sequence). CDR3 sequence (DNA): TGTGCCAGCAGCTTGGGCGTGGATAGCAATCAGCCCCAGCATTTT. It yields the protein CASSLGVDSNQPQHF.

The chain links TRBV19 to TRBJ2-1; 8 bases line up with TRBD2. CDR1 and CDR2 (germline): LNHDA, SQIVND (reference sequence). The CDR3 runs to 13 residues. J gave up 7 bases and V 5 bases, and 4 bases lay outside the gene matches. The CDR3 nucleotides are TGTGCCAGTAGTCCCGTAGCGGGGAATGAGCAGTTCTTC. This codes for CASSPVAGNEQFF.

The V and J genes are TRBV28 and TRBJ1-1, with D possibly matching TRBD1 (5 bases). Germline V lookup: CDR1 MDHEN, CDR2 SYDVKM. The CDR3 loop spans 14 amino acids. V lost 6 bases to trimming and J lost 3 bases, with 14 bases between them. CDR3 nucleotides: TGTGCCAGCAGCCCCACCGAAGGGGACACTGAAGCTTTCTTT. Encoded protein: CASSPTEGDTEAFF.

The CDR3 region has the DNA TGTGCCAGCAGCCCTCGGAGCTCTGGAAACACCATATATTTT. It is translated as CASSPRSSGNTIYF. The chain employs TRBV27 and TRBJ1-3; D is unclear. The CDR3 loop spans 14 amino acids. V lost 6 bases to trimming and J lost 0 bases, with 9 bases between them. The germline V gene encodes CDR1 MNHEY and CDR2 SMNVEV (reference sequence).

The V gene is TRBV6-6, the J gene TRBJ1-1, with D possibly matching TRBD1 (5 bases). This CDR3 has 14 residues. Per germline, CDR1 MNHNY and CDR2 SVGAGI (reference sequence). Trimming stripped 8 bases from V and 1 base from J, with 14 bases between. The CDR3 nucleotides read TGTGCCAGCTCCAGGGTCTTCCAGAACACTGAAGCTTTCTTT. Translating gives CASSRVFQNTEAFF.

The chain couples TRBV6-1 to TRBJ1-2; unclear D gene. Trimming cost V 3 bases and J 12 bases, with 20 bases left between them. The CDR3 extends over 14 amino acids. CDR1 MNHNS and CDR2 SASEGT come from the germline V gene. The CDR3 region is CASSESLVAGAHTF. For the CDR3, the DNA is TGTGCCAGCAGTGAGTCGTTGGTGGCAGGCGCCCACACCTTC.

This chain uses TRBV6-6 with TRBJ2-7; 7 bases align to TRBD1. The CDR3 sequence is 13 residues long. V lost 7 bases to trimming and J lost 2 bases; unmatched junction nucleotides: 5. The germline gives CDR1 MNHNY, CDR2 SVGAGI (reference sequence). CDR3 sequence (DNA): TGTGCCAGCAAGGGGGCAGGGACCTACGAGCAGTACTTC. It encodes CASKGAGTYEQYF.

CDR3 in amino acids: CASSWGRGNYEQYF. The CDR3 DNA reads TGCGCCAGCAGCTGGGGCAGGGGAAACTACGAGCAGTACTTC. The rearrangement joins TRBV4-1 to TRBJ2-7; a weak D match, TRBD1 (6 bases). Germline CDR1 reads MGHRA; CDR2 reads YSYEKL. The CDR3 has 14 amino acids. V lost 5 bases, J lost 3 bases, and 14 bases lay in between.

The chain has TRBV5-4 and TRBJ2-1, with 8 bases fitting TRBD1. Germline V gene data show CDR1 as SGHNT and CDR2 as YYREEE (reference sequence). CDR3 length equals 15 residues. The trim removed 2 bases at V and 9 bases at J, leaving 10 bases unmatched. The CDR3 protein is CASSLGGQGISEQFF. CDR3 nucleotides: TGTGCCAGCAGCTTAGGAGGACAGGGAATCAGTGAGCAGTTCTTC.

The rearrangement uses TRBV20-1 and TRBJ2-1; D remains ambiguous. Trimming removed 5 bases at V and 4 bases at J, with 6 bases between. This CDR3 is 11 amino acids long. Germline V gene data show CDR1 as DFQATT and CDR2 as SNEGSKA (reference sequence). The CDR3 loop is CSAPSYNEQFF. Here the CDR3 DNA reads TGCAGTGCTCCGTCGTACAATGAGCAGTTCTTC.

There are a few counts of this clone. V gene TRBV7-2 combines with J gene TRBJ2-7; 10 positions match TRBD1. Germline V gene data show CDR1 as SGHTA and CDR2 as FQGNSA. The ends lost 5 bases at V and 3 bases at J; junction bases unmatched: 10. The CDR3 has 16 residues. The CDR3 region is CASSVSKGTGVYEQYF. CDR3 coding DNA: TGTGCCAGCAGCGTTAGTAAAGGGACAGGGGTCTACGAGCAGTACTTC.

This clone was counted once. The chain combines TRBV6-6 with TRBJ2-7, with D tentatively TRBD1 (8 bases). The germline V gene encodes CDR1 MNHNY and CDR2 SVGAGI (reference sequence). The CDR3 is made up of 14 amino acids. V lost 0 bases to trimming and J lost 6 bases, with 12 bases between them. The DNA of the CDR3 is TGTGCCAGCAGTTACTCGGACAGGGAGGGCGAGCAGTACTTC. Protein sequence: CASSYSDREGEQYF.

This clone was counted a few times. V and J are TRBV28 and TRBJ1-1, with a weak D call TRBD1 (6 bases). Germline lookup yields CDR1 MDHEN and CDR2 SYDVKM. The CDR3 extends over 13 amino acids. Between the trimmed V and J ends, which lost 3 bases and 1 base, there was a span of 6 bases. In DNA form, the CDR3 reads TGTGCCAGCAGTTTCAGGGGGAACACTGAAGCTTTCTTT. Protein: CASSFRGNTEAFF.

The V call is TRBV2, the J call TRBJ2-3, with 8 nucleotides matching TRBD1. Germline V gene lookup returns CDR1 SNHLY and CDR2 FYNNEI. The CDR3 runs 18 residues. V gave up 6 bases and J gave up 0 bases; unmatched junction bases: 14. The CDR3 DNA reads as TGTGCCAGCAGGGACAGGGCAAGCCGGTATTCTAGCACAGATACGCAGTATTTT. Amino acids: CASRDRASRYSSTDTQYF.

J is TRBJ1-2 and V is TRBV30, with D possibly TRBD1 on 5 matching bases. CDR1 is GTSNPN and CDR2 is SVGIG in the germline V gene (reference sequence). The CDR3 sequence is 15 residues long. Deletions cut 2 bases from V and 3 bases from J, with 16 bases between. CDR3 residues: CAWSSLFREDYGYTF. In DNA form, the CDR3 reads TGTGCCTGGAGTAGCTTGTTCAGGGAGGACTATGGCTACACCTTC.

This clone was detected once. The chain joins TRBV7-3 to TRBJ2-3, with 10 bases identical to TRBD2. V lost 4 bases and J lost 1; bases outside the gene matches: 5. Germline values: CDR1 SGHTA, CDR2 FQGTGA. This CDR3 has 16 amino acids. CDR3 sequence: CASSSNLAGGTDTQYF. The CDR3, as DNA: TGTGCCAGCAGCTCTAACCTAGCGGGGGGCACAGATACGCAGTATTTT.